A single TCR beta chain is shown here with its context. This sample is part of a study of T cells in Graves' hyperthyroidism and ophthalmopathy. Germline trimming cut 6 bases from V and 5 bases from J; bases unmatched to any gene: 12. The CDR3 sequence is 16 residues long. Germline V CDR1 and CDR2: MDHEN, SYDVKM. The source material, RNA transcripts, was used to amplify TCR beta CDR3 regions. An initial round of RT-PCR targeting the TCR CDR3 relied on the HTBI primer set. TCRdb used MiXCR to reprocess the multiplex PCR reads, holding one entry per CDR3 protein. In the table there are a few hundred thousand distinct CDR3 sequences, roughly 20% of which are singletons. Newly diagnosed hyperthyroidism patients aged 18 to 65 years had disease lasting under 2 months. PBMCs were obtained from 7.5 to 10 ml fresh peripheral blood.

This clonotype originated in a young man with Graves' hyperthyroidism. The sequenced sample was blood. J is TRBJ1-1 and V is TRBV28, with 10 nucleotides matching TRBD1. The CDR3 region has the DNA TGTGCCAGCAGCCACCGGGACAGGGGTTTCCGGACTGAAGCTTTCTTT. Translation: CASSHRDRGFRTEAFF.